This TCR beta chain was retrieved from a study of blood T cell repertoires in COVID-19 (dated by TCRdb to 2018 to 2021). Context from the whole study: Collaborator samples came from the United States, Italy and Spain and covered acute and convalescent phases of COVID-19. Nearly every sample came with metadata listing a de-identified subject ID, COVID-19 status, age in years and sex. The material from the prospective study consisted of cDNA or gDNA derived from T cells, B-cell-depleted T cells, or PBMCs. Samples were obtained from the ongoing ImmuneRACE study (first 160 participants) and from over 1,000 subjects provided by 6 global collaborators. Subjects who had been exposed to COVID-19, were actively infected with it, or had recovered from it provided the deeply sampled blood TCRbeta repertoires that made up the dataset. Where HLA class I and class II types were available, the types were taken from metadata supplied by the sample provider, not from assay-based typing. The repertoires were released in a freely available public database meant as a resource for research on the immune response to SARS-CoV-2.

Enrolling through a virtual design, the prospective study's participants ranged in age from about 18 to 89 years and lived across around 25 United States geographic areas. Cohort assignment in the prospective study relied on participant-reported clinical history from a screening survey and a study questionnaire. Recovered participants in ImmuneRACE Cohort 3 were defined by two consecutive negative NP/OP PCR tests, clearance by a healthcare professional, or resolution of symptoms. In the prospective study, whole blood, serum and a nasopharyngeal or oropharyngeal swab were collected from each participant by mobile phlebotomists. Prospective study participants could optionally give additional blood draws and questionnaires over an approximately 2-month period. Before DNA extraction, prospective study blood samples were shipped either frozen or at room temperature. This clone was seen only a few times. Its antigen is currently not known. Base qualities were left out, and no much larger clone turns up one base away.

Broader findings and caveats from the paper: Clinical and demographic metadata were provided uncurated, with the amount varying by source and participant.

Deletion took 6 bases off V and 5 bases off J, with a span of 17 bases between the germline ends. CDR1 and CDR2 are drawn from the germline V gene: MNHEY, SVGAGI. From the cysteine through the phenylalanine, the CDR3 covers 15 amino acids. Only the CDR3 DNA is retained, 45 bases long and in frame from the first base. The immunoSEQ Assay, a bias-controlled multiplex PCR, was used to amplify TCRbeta CDR3 regions from genomic DNA. In the paper's pipeline: Nucleated cell counts per sample were estimated from amplification of reference gene primers within the assay. To quantify the absolute abundance of each unique TCRbeta CDR3 rearrangement, sequence reads were collapsed and filtered. Productive Simpson clonality was computed per sample as the square root of Simpson's diversity index over productive rearrangements. TCRdb provides this immuneACCESS table in a form limited to in-frame rearrangements. Some clones are lacking; in checked studies, under half of them reflect an unresolved V gene, and why the rest are absent is not known. The DNA gave D and trimming, while V, J and clone size come from that table. For this sample the table gives about 160,000 clones, of which around 84% were detected only once. Of the sample, more than 5.5% falls within the top ten clones.

This sequence uses TRBV6-5 and TRBJ1-5; perhaps TRBD1 is the D gene, with 6 bases matching. The sequence was obtained from a man over 45 who had recovered from COVID-19. Sample: PBMCs or T cells enriched from blood (not recorded which). The CDR3 corresponds to CASSRTGQLDQPQHF. The DNA sequence is as follows: TGTGCCAGCAGCCGCACAGGGCAACTTGATCAGCCCCAGCATTTT.